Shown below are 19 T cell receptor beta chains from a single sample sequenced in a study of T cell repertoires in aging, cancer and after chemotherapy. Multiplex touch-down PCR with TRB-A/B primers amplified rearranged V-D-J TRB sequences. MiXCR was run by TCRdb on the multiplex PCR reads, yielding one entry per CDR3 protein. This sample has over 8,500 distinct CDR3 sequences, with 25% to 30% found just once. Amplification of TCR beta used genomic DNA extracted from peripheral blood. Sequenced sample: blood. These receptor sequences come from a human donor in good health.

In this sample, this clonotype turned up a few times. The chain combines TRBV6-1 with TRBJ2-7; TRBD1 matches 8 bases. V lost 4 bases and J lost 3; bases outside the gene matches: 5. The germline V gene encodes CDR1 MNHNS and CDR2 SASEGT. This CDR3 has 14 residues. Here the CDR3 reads CASSAPDRGYEQYF. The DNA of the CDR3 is TGTGCCAGCAGTGCCCCCGACAGGGGCTACGAGCAGTACTTC.

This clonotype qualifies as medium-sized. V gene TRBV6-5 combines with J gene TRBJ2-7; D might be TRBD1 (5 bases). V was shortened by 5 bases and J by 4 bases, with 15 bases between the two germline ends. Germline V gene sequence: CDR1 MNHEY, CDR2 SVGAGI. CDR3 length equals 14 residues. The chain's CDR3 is CASSPSKGRYEQYF. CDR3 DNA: TGTGCCAGCAGTCCCTCGAAGGGGCGGTACGAGCAGTACTTC.

The CDR3 spells CASSLSMGYTEAFF. CDR3 coding DNA: TGTGCCAGCAGTTTATCGATGGGATACACTGAAGCTTTCTTT. This rearrangement joins TRBV27 to TRBJ1-1; no reliable D call. The CDR3 has 14 residues. From germline, CDR1 is MNHEY and CDR2 SMNVEV (reference sequence). The V end lost 0 bases, the J end lost 3 bases, and 8 bases lay between the germline ends.

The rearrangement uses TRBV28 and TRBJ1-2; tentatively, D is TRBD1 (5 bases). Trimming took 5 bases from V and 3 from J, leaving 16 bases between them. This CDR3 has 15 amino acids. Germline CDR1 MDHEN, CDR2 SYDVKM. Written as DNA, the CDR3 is TGTGCCAGCAGTCCCTTGTCGGGACGGTACTATGGCTACACCTTC. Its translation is CASSPLSGRYYGYTF.

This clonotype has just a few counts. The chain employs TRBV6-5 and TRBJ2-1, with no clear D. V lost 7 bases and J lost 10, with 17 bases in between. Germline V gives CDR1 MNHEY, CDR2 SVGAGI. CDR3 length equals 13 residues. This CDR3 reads CASTENSFREQFF. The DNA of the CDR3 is TGTGCCAGCACCGAGAACAGTTTTAGAGAGCAGTTCTTC.

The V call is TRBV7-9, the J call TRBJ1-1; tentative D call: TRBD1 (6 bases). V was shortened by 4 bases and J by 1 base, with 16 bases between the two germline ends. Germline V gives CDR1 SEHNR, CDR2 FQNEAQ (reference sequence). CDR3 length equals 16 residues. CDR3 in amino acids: CASSSSGRGKNTEAFF. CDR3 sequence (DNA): TGTGCCAGCAGCTCCTCGGGGAGGGGGAAGAACACTGAAGCTTTCTTT.

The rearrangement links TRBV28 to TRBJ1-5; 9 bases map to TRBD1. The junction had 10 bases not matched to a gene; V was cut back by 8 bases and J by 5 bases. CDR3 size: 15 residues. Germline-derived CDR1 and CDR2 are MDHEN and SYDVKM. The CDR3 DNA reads TGTGCCAGCGAGAACGCACAGGGGGCTTATCAGCCCCAGCATTTT. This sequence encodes CASENAQGAYQPQHF.

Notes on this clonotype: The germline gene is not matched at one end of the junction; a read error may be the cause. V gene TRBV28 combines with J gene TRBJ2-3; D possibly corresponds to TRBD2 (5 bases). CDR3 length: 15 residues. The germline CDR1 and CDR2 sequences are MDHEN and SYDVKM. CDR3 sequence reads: CASSLAPGLPDKQYF. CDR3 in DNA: TGTGCCAGCAGTTTGGCCCCCGGACTCCCAGATAAGCAGTATTTT.

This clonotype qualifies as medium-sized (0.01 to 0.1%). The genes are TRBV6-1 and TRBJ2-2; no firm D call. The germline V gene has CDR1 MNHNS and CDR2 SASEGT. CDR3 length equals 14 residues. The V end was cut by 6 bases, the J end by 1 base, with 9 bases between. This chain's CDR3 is CASRAIMNTGELFF. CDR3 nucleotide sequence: TGTGCCAGCAGAGCCATAATGAACACCGGGGAGCTGTTTTTT.

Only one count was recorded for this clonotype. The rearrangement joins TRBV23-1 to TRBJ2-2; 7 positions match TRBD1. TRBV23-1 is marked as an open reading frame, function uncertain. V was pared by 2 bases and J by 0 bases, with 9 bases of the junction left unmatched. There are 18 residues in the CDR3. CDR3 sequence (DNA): TGCGCCAGCAGTCAAACTCCACCGACAGGGTCGAACACCGGGGAGCTGTTTTTT. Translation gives CASSQTPPTGSNTGELFF.

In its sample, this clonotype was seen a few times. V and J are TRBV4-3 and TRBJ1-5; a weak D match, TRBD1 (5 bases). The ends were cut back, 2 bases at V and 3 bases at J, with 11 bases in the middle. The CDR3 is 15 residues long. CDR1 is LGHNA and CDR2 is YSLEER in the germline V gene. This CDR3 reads CASSQSGTPNQPQHF. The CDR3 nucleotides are TGCGCCAGCAGCCAATCCGGGACCCCCAATCAGCCCCAGCATTTT.

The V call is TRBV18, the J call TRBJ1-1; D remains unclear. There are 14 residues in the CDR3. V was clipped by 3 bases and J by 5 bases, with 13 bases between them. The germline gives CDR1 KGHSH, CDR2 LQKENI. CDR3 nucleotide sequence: TGTGCCAGCTCACCCAGCGCGGCTGTTACTGAAGCTTTCTTT. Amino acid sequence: CASSPSAAVTEAFF.

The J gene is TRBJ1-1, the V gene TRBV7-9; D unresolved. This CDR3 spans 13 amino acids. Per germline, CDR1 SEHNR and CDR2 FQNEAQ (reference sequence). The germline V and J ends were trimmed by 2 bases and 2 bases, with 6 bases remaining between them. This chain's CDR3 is CASSLTPNTEAFF. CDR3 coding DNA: TGTGCCAGCAGCTTAACCCCTAACACTGAAGCTTTCTTT.

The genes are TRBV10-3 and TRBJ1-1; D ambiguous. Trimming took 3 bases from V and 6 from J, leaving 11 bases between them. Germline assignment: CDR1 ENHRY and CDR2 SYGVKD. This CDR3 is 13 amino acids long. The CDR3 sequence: CAISEKPGSEAFF. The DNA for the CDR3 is TGTGCCATCAGTGAAAAACCGGGCTCTGAAGCTTTCTTT.

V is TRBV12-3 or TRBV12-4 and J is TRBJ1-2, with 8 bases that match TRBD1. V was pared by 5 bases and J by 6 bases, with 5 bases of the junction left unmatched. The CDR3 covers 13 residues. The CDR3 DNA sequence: TGTGCCAGCAGTCCAGGGACAGGCCATGGCTACACCTTC. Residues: CASSPGTGHGYTF.

The chain's CDR3 is CASSRANYGYTF. As DNA, the CDR3 is TGTGCCAGCAGTAGGGCTAACTATGGCTACACCTTC. The V and J genes are TRBV6-1 and TRBJ1-2, with unresolved D. V lost 5 bases to trimming and J lost 0 bases, with 4 bases between them. The length of the CDR3 is 12 residues. Germline loops: CDR1 MNHNS, CDR2 SASEGT.

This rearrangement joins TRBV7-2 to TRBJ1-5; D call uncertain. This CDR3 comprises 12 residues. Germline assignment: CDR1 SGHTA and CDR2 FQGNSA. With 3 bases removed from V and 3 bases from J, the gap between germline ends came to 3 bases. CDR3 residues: CASSFYNQPQHF. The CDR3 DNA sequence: TGTGCCAGCAGCTTCTACAATCAGCCCCAGCATTTT.

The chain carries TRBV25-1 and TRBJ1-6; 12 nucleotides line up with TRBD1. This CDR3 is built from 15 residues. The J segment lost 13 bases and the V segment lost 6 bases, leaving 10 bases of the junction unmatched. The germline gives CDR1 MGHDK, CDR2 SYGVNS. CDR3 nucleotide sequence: TGTGCCAGCAGACAAATGGGGGACAGGGGGCATCCCCTCCACTTT. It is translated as CASRQMGDRGHPLHF.

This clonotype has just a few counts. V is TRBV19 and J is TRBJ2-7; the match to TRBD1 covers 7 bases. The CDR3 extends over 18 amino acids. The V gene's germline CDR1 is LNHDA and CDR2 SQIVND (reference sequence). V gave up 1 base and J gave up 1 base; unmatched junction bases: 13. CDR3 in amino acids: CASSIAGATGQRSYEQYF. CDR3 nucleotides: TGTGCCAGTAGTATAGCTGGAGCGACAGGGCAAAGATCCTACGAGCAGTACTTC.